A selection of T cell receptor beta chains follows, all from one sample in a study of cytomegalovirus exposure and HLA in healthy donors. TCRdb's table, derived via immunoSEQ multiplex PCR, lists solely in-frame clones and lacks some. Of over 150,000 clones listed, approximately 71% are singletons. Sequenced: PBMCs. These receptors were obtained from a male donor in good health and CMV-seronegative. CDR3s include the opening cysteine and the closing phenylalanine or tryptophan. The D gene is left open where the match is weak. Expanded clones are given a class, and other clones once, few, many or no size at all.

TRBV7-3	TRBJ2-2	NA	NA	CASSAHRTANTGELFF	TGTGCCAGCAGCGCTCATAGGACAGCCAACACCGGGGAGCTGTTTTTT
TRBV9	TRBJ2-5	few	NA	CASSVDEVLRTQYF	TGTGCCAGCAGCGTAGACGAGGTTCTGAGGACCCAGTACTTC
TRBV5-1	TRBJ1-2	NA	TRBD1	CASSRDRVASTF	TGCGCCAGCAGCCGGGACAGGGTGGCCTCCACCTTC
TRBV6-5	TRBJ2-3	NA	NA	CASSYSLGPDTQYF	TGTGCCAGCAGTTACTCACTGGGGCCAGATACGCAGTATTTT
TRBV6-1	TRBJ1-5	NA	NA	CASSDSVQPQHF	TGTGCCAGCAGTGATAGCGTTCAGCCCCAGCATTTT
TRBV6-1	TRBJ2-3	NA	TRBD2	CASGSGGAADTQYF	TGTGCCAGCGGTAGCGGGGGGGCCGCAGATACGCAGTATTTT
TRBV2	TRBJ2-1	NA	TRBD2	CASSEREGRYNEQFF	TGTGCCAGCAGTGAGCGGGAGGGACGCTACAATGAGCAGTTCTTC
TRBV5-6	TRBJ2-7	NA	NA	CASSSDSYEQYF	TGTGCCAGCAGCTCTGACAGTTACGAGCAGTACTTC
TRBV5-6	TRBJ2-7	few	TRBD1	CASSGQGAIEQYF	TGTGCCAGCAGCGGACAGGGGGCGATCGAGCAGTACTTC
TRBV4-3	TRBJ2-5	NA	TRBD1	CASSFGQGDETQYF	TGCGCCAGCAGCTTCGGACAGGGGGATGAGACCCAGTACTTC
TRBV6-5	TRBJ2-1	NA	NA	CASRGLGVGNEQFF	TGTGCCAGCAGGGGGTTAGGGGTGGGCAATGAGCAGTTCTTC
TRBV7-9	TRBJ2-3	NA	NA	CASSGQYLSTDTQYF	TGTGCCAGCAGCGGACAGTACCTCAGCACAGATACGCAGTATTTT
TRBV11-2	TRBJ1-2	once	NA	CASSLPGNYGYTF	TGTGCCAGCAGCTTACCGGGGAACTATGGCTACACCTTC
TRBV11-2	TRBJ2-5	NA	TRBD1	CASSLVPTQQGSGKTQYF	TGTGCCAGCAGCTTAGTCCCCACCCAACAGGGGTCTGGAAAGACCCAGTACTTC
TRBV6-1	TRBJ2-2	NA	TRBD2	CASSVAALAGGTGELFF	TGTGCCAGCAGTGTCGCGGCGCTAGCGGGGGGCACCGGGGAGCTGTTTTTT
TRBV6-5	TRBJ2-1	NA	TRBD2	CASSARLAGYNEQFF	TGTGCCAGCAGTGCCCGACTAGCGGGGTACAATGAGCAGTTCTTC
TRBV15	TRBJ2-1	NA	NA	CATSRDKGIRANEQFF	TGTGCCACCAGCAGAGATAAGGGGATCAGGGCCAATGAGCAGTTCTTC
TRBV7-9	TRBJ2-3	NA	NA	CASSGTGLSTDTQYF	TGTGCCAGCAGCGGAACAGGGTTGAGCACAGATACGCAGTATTTT
TRBV25-1	TRBJ2-1	NA	NA	CASSDPVDGSSYNEQFF	TGTGCCAGCAGTGATCCGGTCGACGGGTCCTCCTACAATGAGCAGTTCTTC
TRBV7-3	TRBJ2-3	few	TRBD2	CASSLPVAGFSTDTQYF	TGTGCCAGCAGCTTACCGGTAGCGGGATTTAGCACAGATACGCAGTATTTT
TRBV5-1	TRBJ2-7	NA	NA	CASSRDISGIEQYF	TGCGCCAGCAGCCGGGACATCTCGGGGATCGAGCAGTACTTC
TRBV6-1	TRBJ2-7	NA	NA	CAISGGSSYEQYF	TGTGCCATCTCAGGGGGGAGCTCCTACGAGCAGTACTTC
TRBV6-5	TRBJ2-3	NA	NA	CASSYRVEDTQYF	TGTGCCAGCAGTTATCGGGTAGAAGATACGCAGTATTTT
TRBV7-7	TRBJ2-5	few	TRBD2	CASSPSGRKETQYF	TGTGCCAGCAGCCCTAGCGGGCGGAAAGAGACCCAGTACTTC
TRBV7-9	TRBJ2-5	NA	TRBD1	CASSIKDRGETQYF	TGTGCCAGCAGCATAAAGGACAGGGGAGAGACCCAGTACTTC
TRBV28	TRBJ2-7	NA	TRBD1	CASSAGTGGRYEQYF	TGTGCCAGCAGTGCAGGGACAGGGGGCCGCTACGAGCAGTACTTC
TRBV5-1	TRBJ2-7	NA	TRBD1	CASSLVSGQSYEQYF	TGCGCCAGCAGCTTGGTCTCGGGACAGAGTTACGAGCAGTACTTC
TRBV9	TRBJ2-3	once	TRBD2	CASSGRDRGGGRTDTQYF	TGTGCCAGCAGCGGACGAGATCGGGGGGGCGGGCGCACAGATACGCAGTATTTT
TRBV7-2	TRBJ2-3	few	NA	CASSLLRDTQYF	TGTGCCAGCAGCTTACTACGGGATACGCAGTATTTT
TRBV28	TRBJ1-1	NA	NA	CASKESKRGTTEAFF	TGTGCCAGCAAGGAGTCGAAAAGGGGGACCACTGAAGCTTTCTTT
TRBV7-3	TRBJ1-5	NA	NA	CASSSTPDQPQHF	TGTGCCAGCAGCTCAACACCGGATCAGCCCCAGCATTTT